The 7 T cell receptor beta chains reported below all come from one sample, sequenced in a study of blood T cell repertoires in COVID-19. Generated by immunoSEQ multiplex PCR, the TCRdb table keeps only in-frame clones and is missing some. This sample has some 380,000 clones, with approximately 89% found just once. The source material was PBMCs or T cells enriched from blood (not recorded which). The receptor source for this set is a man aged 25 to 40 who had recovered from COVID-19.

The chain combines TRBV10-2 with TRBJ1-6; D not resolved. Germline V gene sequence: CDR1 WSHSY, CDR2 SAAADI. The CDR3 extends over 15 amino acids. V was cut by 4 bases and J by 10 bases, with 17 bases left in between. The CDR3 loop is CASSGNTRRESPLHF. DNA of the CDR3: TGCGCCAGCAGTGGGAATACCCGACGGGAATCACCCCTCCACTTT.

This clone was seen more than once but under ten times. The chain joins TRBV19 to TRBJ1-5; perhaps TRBD1 as D (5 bases). The CDR3 length is 15 residues. Trimming stripped 3 bases from V and 6 bases from J, with 15 bases between. Germline values: CDR1 LNHDA, CDR2 SQIVND (reference sequence). Written as DNA, the CDR3 is TGTGCCAGTAGTATCACACATCCCGGGGGTCAGCCCCAGCATTTT. It codes for CASSITHPGGQPQHF. The full variable domain, its missing parts supplied by reference TRBV19 and TRBJ1-5, is DGGITQSPKYLFRKEGQNVTLSCEQNLNHDAMYWYRQDPGQGLRLIYYSQIVNDFQKGDIAEGYSVSREKKESFPLTVTSAQKNPTAFYLCASSITHPGGQPQHFGDGTRLSIL.

This clone has a handful of counts. This chain connects TRBV30 to TRBJ2-7, with no clear D. Germline V gene data show CDR1 as GTSNPN and CDR2 as SVGIG (reference sequence). This CDR3 is built from 13 residues. Deletions cut 0 bases from V and 2 bases from J, with 8 bases between. The chain's CDR3 is CAWSVGQPYEQYF. CDR3 DNA sequence: TGTGCCTGGAGTGTTGGGCAGCCCTACGAGCAGTACTTC. Complete variable domain (other parts from reference TRBV30 and TRBJ2-7): SQTIHQWPATLVQPVGSPLSLECTVEGTSNPNLYWYRQAAGRGLQLLFYSVGIGQISSEVPQNLSASRPQDRQFILSSKKLLLSDSGFYLCAWSVGQPYEQYFGPGTRLTVT.

There are a few counts of this clone. The chain combines TRBV2 with TRBJ1-1, with TRBD1 as a possible D gene (5 bases). Germline V gives CDR1 SNHLY, CDR2 FYNNEI. Trimming pared 7 bases from V and 5 bases from J, leaving 20 bases between. CDR3 length equals 15 residues. DNA of the CDR3: TGTGCCAGCACACCCTGGGGACTTTCGTGGACTGAAGCTTTCTTT. Translated, it gives CASTPWGLSWTEAFF.

The V call is TRBV6-5, the J call TRBJ2-7; maybe TRBD2 (6 bases). CDR1 is MNHEY and CDR2 is SVGAGI in the germline V gene. The CDR3 is 13 amino acids. Trimming stripped 10 bases from V and 5 bases from J, with 18 bases between. This chain's CDR3 is CATVNPGGNEQYF. The CDR3 region has the DNA TGTGCCACCGTGAACCCAGGAGGGAACGAGCAGTACTTC.

This chain links TRBV7-2 with TRBJ2-7; 7 bases fit TRBD1. J lost 2 bases, V lost 4 bases, and 5 bases had no gene match. The CDR3 length is 14 residues. In germline, CDR1 is SGHTA, CDR2 FQGNSA. In nucleotides, the CDR3 is TGTGCCAGCAGCTCAAACAGGGGAACCTACGAGCAGTACTTC. This sequence encodes CASSSNRGTYEQYF.

The gene calls are TRBV7-9 and TRBJ1-2, with 7 bases that match TRBD1. Per the germline V gene, CDR1 is SEHNR and CDR2 is FQNEAQ (reference sequence). The CDR3 spans 14 residues. After removal of 5 bases from V and 2 bases from J, the junction contained 5 bases not matched to a gene. The CDR3 is CASSMGQYNYGYTF. Written as DNA, the CDR3 is TGTGCCAGCAGCATGGGACAGTACAACTATGGCTACACCTTC.